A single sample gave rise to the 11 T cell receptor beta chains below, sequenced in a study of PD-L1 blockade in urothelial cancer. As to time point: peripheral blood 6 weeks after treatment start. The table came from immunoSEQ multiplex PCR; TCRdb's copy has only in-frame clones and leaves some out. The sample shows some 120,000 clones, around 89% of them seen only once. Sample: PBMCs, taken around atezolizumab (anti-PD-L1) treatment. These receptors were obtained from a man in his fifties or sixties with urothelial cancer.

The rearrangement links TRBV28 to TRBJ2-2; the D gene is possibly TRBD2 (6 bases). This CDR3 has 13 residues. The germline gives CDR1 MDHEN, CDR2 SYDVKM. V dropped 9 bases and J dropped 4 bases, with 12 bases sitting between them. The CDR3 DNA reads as TGTGCCAGTACACGGGAGCCCACCGGGGAGCTGTTTTTT. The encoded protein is CASTREPTGELFF.

The DNA for the CDR3 is TGTGCCAGCACCTCCGGGTACGAGCAGTACTTC. Encoded protein: CASTSGYEQYF. The chain employs TRBV28 and TRBJ2-7; D is unclear. The length of the CDR3 is 11 residues. The V gene's germline CDR1 is MDHEN and CDR2 SYDVKM. Trimming stripped 7 bases from V and 4 bases from J, with 8 bases between.

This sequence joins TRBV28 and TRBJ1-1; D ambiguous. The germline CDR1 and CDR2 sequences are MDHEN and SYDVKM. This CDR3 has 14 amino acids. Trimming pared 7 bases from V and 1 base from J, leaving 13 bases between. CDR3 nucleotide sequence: TGTGCCAGCATCCCACCGGGAGGGAACACTGAAGCTTTCTTT. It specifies CASIPPGGNTEAFF. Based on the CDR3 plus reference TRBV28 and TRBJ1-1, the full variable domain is DVKVTQSSRYLVKRTGEKVFLECVQDMDHENMFWYRQDPGLGLRLIYFSYDVKMKEKGDIPEGYSVSREKKERFSLILESASTNQTSMYLCASIPPGGNTEAFFGQGTRLTVV.

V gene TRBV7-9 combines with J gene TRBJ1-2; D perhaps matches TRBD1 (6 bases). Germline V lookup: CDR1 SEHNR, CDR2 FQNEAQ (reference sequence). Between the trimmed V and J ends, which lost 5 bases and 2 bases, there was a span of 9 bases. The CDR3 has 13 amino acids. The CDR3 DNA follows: TGTGCCAGCAGCGGGGGCAAGAACTATGGCTACACCTTC. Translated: CASSGGKNYGYTF.

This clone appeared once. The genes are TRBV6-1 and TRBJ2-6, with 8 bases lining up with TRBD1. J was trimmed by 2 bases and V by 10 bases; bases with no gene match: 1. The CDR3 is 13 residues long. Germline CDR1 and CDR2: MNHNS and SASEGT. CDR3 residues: CAIRGPGANVLTF. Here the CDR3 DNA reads TGTGCCATCAGGGGGCCTGGGGCCAACGTCCTGACTTTC.

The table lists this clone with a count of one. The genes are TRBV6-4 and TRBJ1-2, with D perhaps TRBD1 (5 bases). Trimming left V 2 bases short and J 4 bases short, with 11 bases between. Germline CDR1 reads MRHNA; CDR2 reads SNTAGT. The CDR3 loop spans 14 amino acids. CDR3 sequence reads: CASSDQGSTYGYTF. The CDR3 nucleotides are TGTGCCAGCAGTGACCAGGGCAGCACCTATGGCTACACCTTC.

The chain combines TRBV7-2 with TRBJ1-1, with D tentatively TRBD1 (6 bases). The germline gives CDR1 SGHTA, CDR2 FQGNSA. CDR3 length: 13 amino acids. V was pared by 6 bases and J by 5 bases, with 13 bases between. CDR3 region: CASRGTGRTEAFF. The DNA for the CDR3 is TGTGCCAGCAGAGGCACAGGGCGGACTGAAGCTTTCTTT.

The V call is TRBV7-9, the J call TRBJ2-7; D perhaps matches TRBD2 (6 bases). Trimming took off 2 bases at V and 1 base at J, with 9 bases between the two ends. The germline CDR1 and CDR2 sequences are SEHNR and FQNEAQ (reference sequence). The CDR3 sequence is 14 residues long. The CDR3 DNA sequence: TGTGCCAGCAGCTTACCCGGGAGATCCTACGAGCAGTACTTC. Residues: CASSLPGRSYEQYF. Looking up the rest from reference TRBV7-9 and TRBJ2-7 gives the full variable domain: DTGVSQNPRHKITKRGQNVTFRCDPISEHNRLYWYRQTLGQGPEFLTYFQNEAQLEKSRLLSDRFSAERPKGSFSTLEIQRTEQGDSAMYLCASSLPGRSYEQYFGPGTRLTVT.

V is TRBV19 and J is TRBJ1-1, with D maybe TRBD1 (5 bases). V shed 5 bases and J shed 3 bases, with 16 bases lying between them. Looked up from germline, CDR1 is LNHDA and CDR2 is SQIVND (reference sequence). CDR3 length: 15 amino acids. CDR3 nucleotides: TGTGCCAGTAGTTATGATATCGCGGGGGACACTGAAGCTTTCTTT. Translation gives CASSYDIAGDTEAFF. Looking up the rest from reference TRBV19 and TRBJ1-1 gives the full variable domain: DGGITQSPKYLFRKEGQNVTLSCEQNLNHDAMYWYRQDPGQGLRLIYYSQIVNDFQKGDIAEGYSVSREKKESFPLTVTSAQKNPTAFYLCASSYDIAGDTEAFFGQGTRLTVV.

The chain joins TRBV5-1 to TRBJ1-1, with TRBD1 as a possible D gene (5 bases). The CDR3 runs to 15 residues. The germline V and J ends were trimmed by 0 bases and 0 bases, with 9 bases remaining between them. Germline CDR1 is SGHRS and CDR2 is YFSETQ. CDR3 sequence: CASSLAAGLNTEAFF. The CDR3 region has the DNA TGCGCCAGCAGCTTGGCCGCAGGGTTGAACACTGAAGCTTTCTTT.

The CDR3 bases are TGTGCCAGCAGTTGGGGGGGGTTGAACACTGAAGCTTTCTTT. Amino acid sequence: CASSWGGLNTEAFF. The chain uses TRBV6-5 and TRBJ1-1, with D possibly being TRBD1 (5 bases). V lost 4 bases and J lost 0, with 9 bases in between. CDR3 length: 14 residues. Germline V gene data show CDR1 as MNHEY and CDR2 as SVGAGI.